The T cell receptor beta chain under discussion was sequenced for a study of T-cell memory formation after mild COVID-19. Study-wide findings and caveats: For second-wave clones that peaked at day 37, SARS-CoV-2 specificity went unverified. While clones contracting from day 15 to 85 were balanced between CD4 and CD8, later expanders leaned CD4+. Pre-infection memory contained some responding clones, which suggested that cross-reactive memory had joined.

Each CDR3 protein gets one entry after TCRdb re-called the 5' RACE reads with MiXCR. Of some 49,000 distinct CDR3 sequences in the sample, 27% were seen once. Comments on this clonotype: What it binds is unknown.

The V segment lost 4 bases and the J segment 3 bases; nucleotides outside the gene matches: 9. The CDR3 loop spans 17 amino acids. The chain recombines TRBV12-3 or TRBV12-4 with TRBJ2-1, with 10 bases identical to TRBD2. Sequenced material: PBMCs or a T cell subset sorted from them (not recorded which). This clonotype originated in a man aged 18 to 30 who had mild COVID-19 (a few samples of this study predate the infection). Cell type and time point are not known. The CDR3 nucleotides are TGTGCCAGCAGTTCAATAGGCGCTAGCGGGGGCTACAATGAGCAGTTCTTC. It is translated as CASSSIGASGGYNEQFF.